This T cell receptor (beta chain) was profiled in a study of blood T cells in healthy people across ages. Notes on the study in general: Significant beta diversity loss was already apparent by age roughly 43, declining roughly linearly. Among long-lived donors, naive CD4+ cells were more numerous and diversity higher than in aged donors.

Sample-barcoded 5' priming and a J-beta primer mix drove a second PCR of about 7 to 11 cycles. TCRdb called the 5' RACE reads again in MiXCR, with one record for every CDR3 protein. The sample has hundreds of thousands of distinct CDR3 sequences, around 50% seen once; the top ten hold roughly 13%. As for this clonotype: As yet, its antigen is unknown. A much larger clonotype is one base distant, so this may be a read error.

Trimming removed 2 bases at V and 2 bases at J, with 12 bases between. This CDR3 contains 15 residues. Per the germline V gene, CDR1 is SGHRS and CDR2 is YFSETQ. The people who gave samples were healthy Caucasians from Russia, aged roughly 6 to 100. V gene TRBV5-1 combines with J gene TRBJ2-3; no definite D call. The specimen was blood. The clonotype was recovered from a woman aged 80 or over in good health. The CDR3 region is CASSLRVITTDTQYF. The CDR3 coding sequence is TGCGCCAGCAGCTTACGGGTCATTACCACAGATACGCAGTATTTT.